The source of this T cell receptor (beta chain) is a study of technical replicates of blood from a handful of donors. CDR1 and CDR2 (germline): SGHDT, YYEEEE. Trimming pared 2 bases from V and 11 bases from J, leaving 14 bases between. The CDR3 runs to 13 residues. TCRdb's table, derived via immunoSEQ multiplex PCR, lists solely in-frame clones and lacks some. This table holds about 72,000 clones, roughly 90% found once. The V and J genes are TRBV5-6 and TRBJ2-1, with D tentatively TRBD2 (6 bases). This sequence was found in a human donor in good health. Sequenced sample: T cells isolated from PBMCs. CDR3 loop: CASSLMTTSKQFF. For the CDR3, the DNA is TGTGCCAGCAGCTTAATGACGACTAGTAAGCAGTTCTTC. Looking up the rest from reference TRBV5-6 and TRBJ2-1 gives the full variable domain: DAGVTQSPTHLIKTRGQQVTLRCSPKSGHDTVSWYQQALGQGPQFIFQYYEEEERQRGNFPDRFSGHQFPNYSSELNVNALLLGDSALYLCASSLMTTSKQFFGPGTRLTVL.